This entry lists 6 T cell receptor beta chains sequenced from one sample in a study of cytomegalovirus exposure and HLA in healthy donors. A multiplex PCR was run with 60 Vbeta primers and 13 Jbeta primers. TCRdb's copy holds only in-frame clones and misses some; the assay was immunoSEQ multiplex PCR. This sample contains 55,000 to 70,000 clones. The specimen was PBMCs. Receptors were obtained from a female donor in good health and CMV-seropositive.

With respect to this clone: The junction shows a germline mismatch at one end, possibly a read error. This chain's CDR3 is CAISEEEGLQLAF. CDR3 nucleotide sequence: TGTGCCATCAGTGAGGAGGAAGGCCTGCAACTAGCATTT. This chain uses TRBV10-3 with TRBJ1-4; D gene uncertain. Germline V gene lookup returns CDR1 ENHRY and CDR2 SYGVKD. CDR3 length: 13 amino acids.

The chain uses TRBV2 and TRBJ1-5; D unresolved. The germline V and J ends were trimmed by 4 bases and 0 bases, with 7 bases remaining between them. This CDR3 is built from 14 residues. Germline CDR1 and CDR2: SNHLY and FYNNEI. This CDR3 is CASSGPNSNQPQHF. In nucleotides, the CDR3 is TGTGCCAGCAGTGGCCCTAATAGCAATCAGCCCCAGCATTTT.

V usage is TRBV7-3 and J usage is TRBJ2-7; TRBD2 matches at 10 bases. This CDR3 has 15 residues. The germline CDR1 and CDR2 sequences are SGHTA and FQGTGA. Trimming cost V 2 bases and J 4 bases; bases outside gene matches: 5. The CDR3 DNA is TGTGCCAGCAGCTTAGCAAGCGGGGGGGGATACGAGCAGTACTTC. It translates to CASSLASGGGYEQYF.

The chain has TRBV5-4 and TRBJ2-7; 10 bases map to TRBD2. J gave up 2 bases and V 4 bases, and 6 bases lay outside the gene matches. This CDR3 region has 15 residues. Germline V CDR1 and CDR2: SGHNT, YYREEE (reference sequence). The CDR3 DNA is TGTGCCAGCAGCGACCGGACTAGCGGTGCCTACGAGCAGTACTTC. This translates into CASSDRTSGAYEQYF.

The chain links TRBV4-3 to TRBJ2-1; a possible D gene is TRBD1 (6 bases). Trimming pared 4 bases from V and 4 bases from J, leaving 17 bases between. This CDR3 contains 16 residues. Germline V lookup: CDR1 LGHNA, CDR2 YSLEER. The CDR3 bases are TGCGCCAGCAGCCCCTCAGGGGATGGAGAATACAATGAGCAGTTCTTC. Translated: CASSPSGDGEYNEQFF.

J is TRBJ2-7 and V is TRBV11-2; TRBD1 matches at 9 bases. The CDR3 has 16 amino acids. V was clipped by 3 bases and J by 3 bases; unmatched bases: 9. Germline CDR1 and CDR2: SGHAT and FQNNGV. The CDR3 protein is CASSLDRGWFNYEQYF. Here the CDR3 DNA reads TGTGCCAGCAGCTTGGACAGGGGATGGTTTAACTACGAGCAGTACTTC.